Listed below are T cell receptor beta chains from one sample, sequenced in a study of blood T cell repertoires in COVID-19. The method was immunoSEQ multiplex PCR; TCRdb's version includes in-frame clones alone and lacks a portion of them. Counted here are some 120,000 clones, more than 70% occurring once; the ten biggest clones make up more than 1.5%. Sequencing input: peripheral blood. These receptor sequences come from a human donor in a cohort sampled during active COVID-19. The CDR3 runs from the conserved cysteine through the conserved F or W. Fields, in order: clone size, D gene, J gene, V gene, CDR3 DNA, CDR3 protein. The D gene is left open where the match is weak. Rows give clone size only sometimes, using once, few, many, or a class for an expanded clone.

>-|TRBD2|TRBJ2-1|TRBV2
TGTGCCAGCGGACGACTAGCTGATCCCAATGAGCAGTTCTTC
CASGRLADPNEQFF
>-|-|TRBJ2-7|TRBV10-2
TGCGCCAGCAGTGAGGCTGTCAAGGGGGAACCACCATACTTC
CASSEAVKGEPPYF
>-|-|TRBJ2-5|TRBV5-5
TGTGCCAGCAGCTTGGGAAGCGGCGAGACCCAGTACTTC
CASSLGSGETQYF
>-|TRBD2|TRBJ2-2|TRBV27
TGTGCCAGCAGCCCAGGACTAGCGGGAGTTATCGGGGAGCTGTTTTTT
CASSPGLAGVIGELFF
>-|TRBD2|TRBJ2-3|TRBV15
TGTGCCACCAGTCGCCTAGCGGGACGCACAGATACGCAGTATTTT
CATSRLAGRTDTQYF
>-|-|TRBJ2-7|TRBV23-1
TGCGCCAGCAGTCAATTCGGGAACAAAGCCTTCTACGAGCAGTACTTC
CASSQFGNKAFYEQYF
>few|-|TRBJ1-4|TRBV13
TGTGCCAGCAGCGACGGGAGAGGGGATAATGAAAAACTGTTTTTT
CASSDGRGDNEKLFF
>few|TRBD2|TRBJ2-5|TRBV4-1
TGCGCCAGCAGCCAAGTCGCTAGCGGGAGTGAGACCCAGTACTTC
CASSQVASGSETQYF
>-|TRBD2|TRBJ2-3|TRBV9
TGTGCCAGCAGCGTAGTACCTTCCCCCTGGACTAGCGGGGGACCCCTGCAGGGCACAGATACGCAGTATTTT
CASSVVPSPWTSGGPLQGTDTQYF
>-|TRBD2|TRBJ2-1|TRBV2
TGTGCCAGCAGTGGGAGGGAGGGCAATGAGCAGTTCTTC
CASSGREGNEQFF
>-|-|TRBJ2-7|TRBV6-5
TGTGCCAGCTCCTCCGAAGTGGCCTATGGGGGGGAGCAGTACTTC
CASSSEVAYGGEQYF
>once|-|TRBJ1-4|TRBV24-1
TGTGCCACCAGTGACCCCCGGGGGGCGGGTGAAAAACTGTTTTTT
CATSDPRGAGEKLFF
>-|TRBD1|TRBJ1-1|TRBV6-5
TGTGCCAGCCGAGGATGGACAGGCCGGGTGGCTTTT
CASRGWTGRVAF
>-|TRBD1|TRBJ2-1|TRBV3-1/TRBV3-2
TGTGCCAGCAGCCCGGACAGGGCCAGGTGGAATGAGCAGTTCTTC
CASSPDRARWNEQFF
>-|TRBD2|TRBJ2-3|TRBV13
TGTGCCAGCAGCTTAGGGGCTAGCGGGGGGGCTAAGTATCGGACAGATACGCAGTATTTT
CASSLGASGGAKYRTDTQYF
>-|-|TRBJ2-1|TRBV21-1
TGTGCCAGCAGCAACTCTAAGTTCTTC
CASSNSKFF
>-|-|TRBJ1-4|TRBV5-6
TGTGCCAGCAGCCGGGTCGGGGAAGCATGGGAGAAACTGTTTTTT
CASSRVGEAWEKLFF
>-|-|TRBJ1-2|TRBV10-3
TGTGCCATCAGTGACAGTAACTATGGCTACACCTTC
CAISDSNYGYTF
>-|-|TRBJ1-2|TRBV5-1
TGCGCCAGCAGCTTGGCGCCAGGGACTAACTATGGCTACACCTTC
CASSLAPGTNYGYTF
>-|-|TRBJ2-7|TRBV10-1
TGCGCCAGCAGCCCGGGATCACTCTACGAGCAGTACTTC
CASSPGSLYEQYF
>-|-|TRBJ2-3|TRBV5-1
TGCGCCAGCAGCTGGCGGCGGAGCACAGATACGCAGTATTTT
CASSWRRSTDTQYF
>many|TRBD2|TRBJ2-7|TRBV6-2/TRBV6-3
TGTGCCAGCAGTAAGGGACTAGCGGGAGAAAGTTACGAGCAGTACTTC
CASSKGLAGESYEQYF
>-|TRBD1|TRBJ1-3|TRBV13
TGTGCCAGCAGCTTAGTGGACAGGCCGATCTCTGGAAACACCATATATTTT
CASSLVDRPISGNTIYF
>-|-|TRBJ2-7|TRBV11-2
TGTGCCAGCCAGGGTAACTACGAGCAGTACTTC
CASQGNYEQYF
>-|TRBD2|TRBJ2-1|TRBV28
TGTGCCAGCAGGGGACTAGCGGGCCCCGGGAATGAGCAGTTCTTC
CASRGLAGPGNEQFF
>-|TRBD1|TRBJ2-3|TRBV2
TGTGCCAGCAGTACAAAGGACAGGTTCACAGATACGCAGTATTTT
CASSTKDRFTDTQYF
>-|-|TRBJ2-7|TRBV28
TGTGCCAGCAGCCCCCCCAGGAGGGTCAACGAGCAGTACTTC
CASSPPRRVNEQYF
>-|TRBD2|TRBJ2-2|TRBV11-2
TGTGCCAGCAGCTATCGACTAGCGGGGGGGCAAAACACCGGGGAGCTGTTTTTT
CASSYRLAGGQNTGELFF
>-|-|TRBJ2-3|TRBV18
TGTGCCAGCTCAGTGGGGCCGAGCACAGATACGCAGTATTTT
CASSVGPSTDTQYF
>-|TRBD2|TRBJ2-5|TRBV9
TGTGCCAGCAGCTCTGGACTAGCGGTGGGAGAGACCCAGTACTTC
CASSSGLAVGETQYF
>few|-|TRBJ1-1|TRBV5-4
TGTGCCAGCAGCATTGGGGGGGCGCGCACTGAAGCTTTCTTT
CASSIGGARTEAFF
>-|TRBD1|TRBJ2-5|TRBV12-5
TGTGCTAGTGGAGGGGGCCCCATCGAATCCCAAGAGACCCAGTACTTC
CASGGGPIESQETQYF
>-|TRBD1|TRBJ1-4|TRBV18
TGTGCCAGCTCACCGCGACAGGGTGAAAAACTGTTTTTT
CASSPRQGEKLFF
>-|TRBD1|TRBJ1-1|TRBV11-2
TGTGCCAGCAGCTCCCCGGGACAGAGACCAGGGAACACTGAAGCTTTCTTT
CASSSPGQRPGNTEAFF
>few|-|TRBJ2-1|TRBV14
TGTGCCAGCAGCCAAGATGGTACTATACCGTCCTACAATGAGCAGTTCTTC
CASSQDGTIPSYNEQFF
>-|TRBD1|TRBJ2-7|TRBV7-9
TGTGCCAGCAGCTTAACCCAGCAGGGGGACGAGCAGTACTTC
CASSLTQQGDEQYF
>-|-|TRBJ2-5|TRBV7-9
TGTGCCAGCAGCTTATCCGGAGGAGGTCTAGGAGAGACCCAGTACTTC
CASSLSGGGLGETQYF
>-|-|TRBJ1-1|TRBV5-6
TGTGCCAGCAGCCCCGACAGGAGGACTGAAGCTTTCTTT
CASSPDRRTEAFF
>-|-|TRBJ2-7|TRBV29-1
TGCAGCGTTTGGGACGGGGGAAGCTCCTACGAGCAGTACTTC
CSVWDGGSSYEQYF
>-|-|TRBJ1-3|TRBV5-1
TGCGCCAGCAGCTTGGAAACAGCAGGAAACACCATATATTTT
CASSLETAGNTIYF
>once|TRBD1|TRBJ1-6|TRBV5-1
TGCGCCAGCAGCTCCGGGACAGATAATTCACCCCTCCACTTT
CASSSGTDNSPLHF
>-|TRBD1|TRBJ2-7|TRBV2
TGTGCCAGCAGGGAACGGACAGGGAGCTCCTACGAGCAGTACTTC
CASRERTGSSYEQYF
>-|-|TRBJ1-3|TRBV6-5
TGTGCCAGCAGTTACCAGGACGGGAGCTCTGGAAACACCATATATTTT
CASSYQDGSSGNTIYF
>-|-|TRBJ1-5|TRBV6-1
TGTGCCAGCAGTGAGTGGGCAAATAGCAATCAGCCCCAGCATTTT
CASSEWANSNQPQHF
>-|-|TRBJ2-1|TRBV27
TGTGCCAGCAGTTTCCAGGGCTCTTACAATGAGCAGTTCTTC
CASSFQGSYNEQFF
>-|TRBD2|TRBJ2-5|TRBV5-1
TGCGCCAGCAGCTTCTTCGCGGGGGAAGAGACCCAGTACTTC
CASSFFAGEETQYF
>-|TRBD2|TRBJ2-2|TRBV6-6
TGTGCCAGCAGGGAACCGGGACTAGTCGGCGGGGAGCTGTTTTTT
CASREPGLVGGELFF
>-|-|TRBJ1-4|TRBV5-1
TGCGCCAGCAGCCTTAGATCGGTTGATGAAAAACTGTTTTTT
CASSLRSVDEKLFF
>-|TRBD1|TRBJ1-2|TRBV7-8
TGTGCCAGCAGCCCCATGGGACAGGCTAACTATGGCTACACCTTC
CASSPMGQANYGYTF
>-|-|TRBJ1-1|TRBV6-5
TGTGCCAGCTCGAGGAACACTGAAGCTTTCTTT
CASSRNTEAFF